Following are 16 T cell receptor beta chains from one sample sequenced in a study of T-cell memory formation after mild COVID-19. TCRdb processed the 5' RACE reads anew with MiXCR; each CDR3 protein has one entry. This sample has roughly 300,000 distinct CDR3 sequences, with 8% to 9% found just once. Sequenced material: PBMCs or a T cell subset sorted from them (not recorded which). The source of these receptors is a man younger than 35 who had mild COVID-19 (a few samples of this study predate the infection). Cell type and time point are not known.

The chain joins TRBV11-2 to TRBJ2-2; 7 positions match TRBD2. The germline gives CDR1 SGHAT, CDR2 FQNNGV. With 5 bases clipped from V and 1 base from J, the junction kept 7 bases outside the gene matches. The CDR3 totals 16 residues. The CDR3 DNA is TGTGCCAGCAGCCAAGTTCGGGGGGTGAACACCGGGGAGCTGTTTTTT. This codes for CASSQVRGVNTGELFF.

In this sample, this clonotype turned up a few times. This chain joins TRBV25-1 and TRBJ2-7; 9 positions agree with TRBD1. With 1 base clipped from V and 5 bases from J, the junction kept 3 bases outside the gene matches. This CDR3 has 14 residues. CDR1 and CDR2 from the germline V gene are MGHDK and SYGVNS. The DNA for the CDR3 is TGTGCCAGCAGTGAATGGGACAGGGTCCACGAGCAGTACTTC. It translates to CASSEWDRVHEQYF.

This clonotype was seen only a few times. V is TRBV9 and J is TRBJ2-4; D is uncertain. This CDR3 has 16 residues. V gave up 3 bases and J gave up 3 bases, with 16 bases separating them. Germline assignment: CDR1 SGDLS and CDR2 YYNGEE. CDR3 sequence (DNA): TGTGCCAGCAGCGATCCAGCTGGGTTTGACAAAAACATTCAGTACTTC. Amino acid sequence: CASSDPAGFDKNIQYF.

This chain joins TRBV28 and TRBJ2-7; a weak D match, TRBD2 (5 bases). V was clipped by 8 bases and J by 7 bases, with 12 bases between them. The CDR3 consists of 11 residues. CDR1 is MDHEN and CDR2 is SYDVKM in the germline V gene. CDR3: CASARGWEQYV. In nucleotides, the CDR3 is TGTGCCAGCGCCCGGGGTTGGGAGCAGTACGTC.

There are a few counts of this clonotype. The chain's CDR3 is CAWSLAETYEQYF. The CDR3 DNA follows: TGTGCCTGGAGTCTAGCGGAGACCTACGAGCAGTACTTC. The chain joins TRBV30 to TRBJ2-7; 7 bases are a match to TRBD2. V gave up 2 bases and J gave up 2 bases; unmatched junction bases: 3. There are 13 residues in the CDR3. The germline V gene encodes CDR1 GTSNPN and CDR2 SVGIG (reference sequence).

The rearrangement joins TRBV5-1 to TRBJ2-3; 8 bases fit TRBD2. CDR1 SGHRS and CDR2 YFSETQ come from the germline V gene. CDR3 length: 16 residues. Trimming at V came to 1 base and at J to 6 bases, leaving 10 bases not matched to a gene. CDR3 amino acids: CASSLMASGGSDTQYF. CDR3 DNA: TGCGCCAGCAGCTTGATGGCCTCGGGGGGGTCGGATACGCAGTATTTT.

V gene TRBV9 combines with J gene TRBJ2-1; 15 bases fit TRBD2. CDR3 length: 16 amino acids. CDR1 SGDLS and CDR2 YYNGEE come from the germline V gene. V lost 2 bases to trimming and J lost 4 bases; unmatched junction nucleotides: 1. This chain's CDR3 is CASSVGTSGGYNEQFF. The CDR3 DNA reads as TGTGCCAGCAGCGTCGGGACTAGCGGGGGGTACAATGAGCAGTTCTTC.

A few counts support this clonotype. The V call is TRBV12-3 or TRBV12-4, the J call TRBJ2-3, with TRBD1 identical over 11 bases. CDR3 length: 16 amino acids. The ends lost 6 bases at V and 0 bases at J; junction bases unmatched: 5. CDR3 DNA: TGTGCCAGCAGATCCGGGACAGGGGGGAGCACAGATACGCAGTATTTT. Translating it yields CASRSGTGGSTDTQYF.

This clonotype was counted a few times. This sequence joins TRBV7-2 and TRBJ2-3, with a weak D call TRBD2 (7 bases). CDR1 is SGHTA and CDR2 is FQGNSA in the germline V gene. This CDR3 region has 14 residues. V was shortened by 1 base and J by 7 bases, with 12 bases between the two germline ends. DNA for the CDR3: TGTGCCAGCAGCTTAGAGGGGGGGCCAAATACGCAGTATTTT. Its protein is CASSLEGGPNTQYF.

This clonotype was recorded many times. The J gene is TRBJ2-5, the V gene TRBV18; D may be TRBD1 (5 bases). The germline CDR1 and CDR2 sequences are KGHSH and LQKENI. CDR3 length: 12 amino acids. V was trimmed by 3 bases and J by 3 bases, leaving 5 bases between them. The CDR3 region is CASSPREETQYF. The CDR3 nucleotides are TGTGCCAGCTCACCCAGGGAAGAGACCCAGTACTTC.

The chain joins TRBV7-9 to TRBJ2-5, with D perhaps matching TRBD1 or TRBD2 (6 bases each). There are 14 residues in the CDR3. Per germline, CDR1 SEHNR and CDR2 FQNEAQ (reference sequence). V lost 5 bases and J lost 5, with 15 bases in between. The CDR3 bases are TGTGCCAGCAGCCCCGAGGGGGGTCCGGAGACCCAGTACTTC. It yields the protein CASSPEGGPETQYF.

The chain combines TRBV5-1 with TRBJ1-1; D is perhaps TRBD1 (6 bases). The CDR3 runs to 13 residues. CDR1 is SGHRS and CDR2 is YFSETQ in the germline V gene. V shed 5 bases and J shed 2 bases, with 10 bases lying between them. The CDR3 bases are TGCGCCAGCAGAACAGGGCCTAACACTGAAGCTTTCTTT. Translation: CASRTGPNTEAFF.

To note about this clonotype: The junction departs from the called germline gene at one end, perhaps through a read error. This chain connects TRBV5-5 to TRBJ1-4, with TRBD1 matching 10 bases. This CDR3 spans 15 amino acids. Germline-derived CDR1 and CDR2 are SGHKS and YYEKEE (reference sequence). The CDR3 reads CAGSLTGQGVQKLFF. Here the CDR3 DNA reads TGTGCCGGCAGCTTGACAGGACAGGGGGTCCAAAAACTGTTTTTT.

This clonotype appeared a few times. The rearrangement links TRBV5-4 to TRBJ2-7; tentatively, D is TRBD1 or TRBD2 (5 bases each). This CDR3 contains 14 residues. CDR1 is SGHNT, CDR2 YYREEE, per germline (reference sequence). The V end lost 1 base, the J end lost 2 bases, and 10 bases lay between the germline ends. CDR3 in DNA: TGTGCCAGCAGCTTGCGACGGGACCCCTACGAGCAGTACGTC. This sequence encodes CASSLRRDPYEQYV.

The rearrangement links TRBV12-5 to TRBJ1-2, with D perhaps TRBD1 (5 bases). Germline CDR1 and CDR2: LGHNT and FRNRAP. The V gene lost 5 bases and the J gene lost 6 bases, with 13 bases spanning the gap. This CDR3 region has 13 residues. The chain's CDR3 is CASGTSGVNGYTF. The CDR3 region has the DNA TGTGCTAGTGGTACTTCGGGGGTCAATGGCTACACCTTC.

This clonotype has more than one count but fewer than ten. This chain connects TRBV5-1 to TRBJ2-5; 8 bases match TRBD1. This CDR3 has 13 residues. V was clipped by 7 bases and J by 5 bases; unmatched bases: 7. Germline V gives CDR1 SGHRS, CDR2 YFSETQ. CDR3 in DNA: TGCGCCAGCGGACTACAGGGGGGCGAGACCCAGTACTTC. It encodes CASGLQGGETQYF.